This TCR beta chain was sequenced for a study of CD8+CD57+ T cells in acquired aplastic anemia (dated by TCRdb to the late 2010s). For the wider study: DNA extracted from sorted CD4+ and CD8+ cells had a mean of roughly 3.3 ug, with a range of roughly 0.17 to 27.4 ug. A CD8+CD57+ expansion meant a frequency higher than the mean frequency seen in healthy subjects.

Genomic DNA served as template for TCR beta VDJ combination and CDR3 sequence profiling. TCR repertoire sequencing was run on an Illumina HiSeq 2000. As for the authors' bioinformatics: TRBV/TRBJ rearrangement plots, CDR3 size and DJ length profiles, and Simpson's diversity index were used to assess repertoires. The most abundant DNA sequence in the deep sequencing data was defined as the immunodominant clone. CDR3 amino acid sequences were checked for sharing across subjects and were also compared against the VDJdb database and published repertoires. In TCRdb, the public reads were trimmed at Q25 with fastp and aligned with MiXCR, with productive beta chains retained. Entries are consolidated by CDR3 protein sequence, retaining the most common genes and DNA. Here the V and J calls rest on TCRdb's processing, not on the authors' analysis. In this sample the table shows a few hundred thousand distinct CDR3 sequences, roughly 61% of which occur a single time. The ten most abundant clones make up 1.3% of the sample.

Expansion of CD8+CD57+ cells had been shown by flow cytometry in the patients chosen for sequencing. Severe acquired aplastic anemia was diagnosed in all patients according to International Study of Aplastic Anemia and Agranulocytosis and Camitta criteria. No patient had received any therapy when blood was sampled. The study deep-sequenced TCR repertoires of sorted CD4+ and CD8+ blood T cells from severe aplastic anemia patients and healthy subjects. Patients were enrolled under clinicaltrials.gov protocols 00001620, 01623167, 00001397, 00071045, 00081523 and 00961064 in the USA. Ficoll-Paque density gradient centrifugation was used to isolate peripheral blood mononuclear cells. Before DNA extraction, CD4+ and CD8+ T cells were sorted with FACS or magnetic beads. Comment on this clonotype: The target of this receptor is not known. No qualities accompany the bases; no much larger clone lies one base away.

The CDR3 starts with the cysteine, ends with the phenylalanine, and has 17 residues. Left in the record is the CDR3 DNA by itself, 51 bases read in frame from the first base. V ends up 0 bases short and J 4 bases short, with an unmatched junction base count of 9. The germline V gene (reference sequence) gives CDR1 as MNHNY and CDR2 as SVGAGI. Summary of the overall study and its limitations: Although twenty-nine CD8+ CDR3 sequences were shared by patients and controls, these sequences appeared highly expressed in patients and within the immunodominant clones of patients. Patients and healthy controls showed no significant difference in CD8+ Simpson's diversity (P=0.060).

Sequenced: sorted CD4+, CD8+, or CD8+CD57+ T cells (not recorded which) from PBMCs. The rearranged segments are TRBV6-6 and TRBJ1-5, with TRBD1 matching 7 junction bases. This TCR came from a human donor with aplastic anemia. The sequenced DNA is TGTGCCAGCAGTTACTCCGGGGACAGTTCTACTAATCAGCCCCAGCATTTT. Translated, this gives CASSYSGDSSTNQPQHF.